This T cell receptor beta chain came from a study of Ad26.COV2.S vaccination and SARS-CoV-2 variants. Study-wide background: Enrolled in COV1001, the donor was in the Ad26.COV2.S trial arm, which received the vaccine.

This sample's treatment: over 15 received Ad26.COV2.S at low or high dose, single or two shots; 5 received placebo; per-sample allocation not given. Vaccine and placebo recipients were sampled on day 63 after the first injection. The donor was a Boston adult aged 18-55 years. This clone occurred once. Its target is unknown. V was clipped by 3 bases and J by 2 bases; unmatched bases: 6. Germline-derived CDR1 and CDR2 are SGHNT and YYREEE (reference sequence). The CDR3 is 15 amino acids. Whole-study results and caveats: The analyses of TCR breadth and depth may have understated the size of total T cell responses.

The repertoire was sequenced with immunoSEQ multiplex PCR; TCRdb's copy has only in-frame clones and lacks some. In the table there are 350,000 to 450,000 clones, about 85% of which are singletons. The gene calls are TRBV5-4 and TRBJ2-7; TRBD1 agrees at 9 bases. The sequence was collected from a person aged 18-60 years who received the Ad26.COV2.S COVID-19 vaccine or a placebo. Here the sequenced sample was peripheral blood, taken in a trial of Ad26.COV2.S vaccine versus placebo. As DNA, the CDR3 is TGTGCCAGCAGCTCGGGGACAGGGATTCCCTACGAGCAGTACTTC. Its translation is CASSSGTGIPYEQYF. Together with reference TRBV5-4 and TRBJ2-7, the CDR3 gives the full variable domain: ETGVTQSPTHLIKTRGQQVTLRCSSQSGHNTVSWYQQALGQGPQFIFQYYREEENGRGNFPPRFSGLQFPNYSSELNVNALELDDSALYLCASSSGTGIPYEQYFGPGTRLTVT.